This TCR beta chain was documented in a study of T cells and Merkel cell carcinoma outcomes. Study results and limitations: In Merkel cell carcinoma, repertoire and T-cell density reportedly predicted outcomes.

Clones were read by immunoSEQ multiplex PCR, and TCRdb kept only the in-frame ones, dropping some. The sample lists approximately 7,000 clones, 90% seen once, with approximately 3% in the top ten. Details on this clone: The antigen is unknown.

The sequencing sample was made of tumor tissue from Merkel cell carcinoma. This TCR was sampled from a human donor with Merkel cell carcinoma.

The CDR3 here is CASSLLADAYNEQFF. The CDR3 DNA follows: TGTGCCAGCAGCTTACTAGCAGATGCCTACAATGAGCAGTTCTTC. V is TRBV7-3 and J is TRBJ2-1; D may be TRBD2 (5 bases). The CDR3 runs to 15 residues. Germline CDR1 SGHTA, CDR2 FQGTGA. Between the trimmed V and J ends, which lost 2 bases and 2 bases, there was a span of 10 bases.